This T cell receptor beta chain was identified during a study of CD8 T cells in ankylosing spondylitis. Study-wide results and caveats: Within ankylosing spondylitis blood, a TCR beta motif made up of under 10 highly homologous variants appeared to be characteristic. CD8+ disease-linked clones were present at relatively low frequencies in blood.

Quantitative 5'-RACE with molecular barcodes was used to make the TCR beta libraries. Using its own MiXCR run on the 5' RACE reads, TCRdb lists one record per CDR3 protein. The sample gives 700,000 to 1,000,000 distinct CDR3 sequences, roughly 12% of which show up once; approximately 0.51% is in the top ten. CDR3 length: 13 amino acids. CDR1 is SQVTM and CDR2 is ANQGSEA in the germline V gene. The ends lost 7 bases at V and 0 bases at J; junction bases unmatched: 4. Points on this clonotype: Its antigen is currently unknown.

Input material: blood, either unsorted or a sorted T cell fraction (not recorded which). This receptor was taken from a male donor with ankylosing spondylitis. The chain links TRBV29-1 to TRBJ1-1, with 8 nucleotides matching TRBD1. CDR3 amino acids: CSAEGQVNTEAFF. In DNA, the CDR3 is TGCAGCGCAGAGGGACAGGTGAACACTGAAGCTTTCTTT.